This record concerns one T cell receptor beta chain sequence. Its specificity is not known. This entry belongs to a study of shared clonotypes between healthy human individuals. General study points: Generally, estimated richness proved larger in naive subsets than it did in memory subsets.

The CDR3 is 12 residues long. Germline CDR1 and CDR2: SQVTM and ANQGSEA. V lost 2 bases and J 6 bases, leaving 11 bases between the germline ends. Clones were read by immunoSEQ multiplex PCR, and TCRdb kept only the in-frame ones, dropping some. The table lists around 1.6 million clones, around 98% of them singletons. This chain uses TRBV29-1 with TRBJ2-7, with D possibly being TRBD1 (6 bases). The sequencing sample was made of naive CD4+ T cells sorted from blood. This sample's subset: CD45RA+ positively selected. The sequence came from a man aged 30 to 39 in good health. CDR3 bases: TGCAGCGTTGAAACAGGGTTCGGCGAGCAGTACTTC. This sequence encodes CSVETGFGEQYF.